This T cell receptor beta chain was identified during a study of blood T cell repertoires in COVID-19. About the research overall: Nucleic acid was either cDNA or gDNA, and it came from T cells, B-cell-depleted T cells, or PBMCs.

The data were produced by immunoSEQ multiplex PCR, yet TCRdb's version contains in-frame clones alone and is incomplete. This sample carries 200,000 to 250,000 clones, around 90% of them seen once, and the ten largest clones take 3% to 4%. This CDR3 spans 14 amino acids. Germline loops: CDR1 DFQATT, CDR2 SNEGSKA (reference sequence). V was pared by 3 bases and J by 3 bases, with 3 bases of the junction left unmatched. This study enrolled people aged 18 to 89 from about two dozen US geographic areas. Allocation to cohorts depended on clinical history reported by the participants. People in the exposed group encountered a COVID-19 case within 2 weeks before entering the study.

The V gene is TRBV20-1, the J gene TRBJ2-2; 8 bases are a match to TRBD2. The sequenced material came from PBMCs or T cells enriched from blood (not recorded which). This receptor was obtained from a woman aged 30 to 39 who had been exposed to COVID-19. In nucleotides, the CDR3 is TGCAGTGCTAGTTCGGGGGGGGACACCGGGGAGCTGTTTTTT. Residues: CSASSGGDTGELFF.